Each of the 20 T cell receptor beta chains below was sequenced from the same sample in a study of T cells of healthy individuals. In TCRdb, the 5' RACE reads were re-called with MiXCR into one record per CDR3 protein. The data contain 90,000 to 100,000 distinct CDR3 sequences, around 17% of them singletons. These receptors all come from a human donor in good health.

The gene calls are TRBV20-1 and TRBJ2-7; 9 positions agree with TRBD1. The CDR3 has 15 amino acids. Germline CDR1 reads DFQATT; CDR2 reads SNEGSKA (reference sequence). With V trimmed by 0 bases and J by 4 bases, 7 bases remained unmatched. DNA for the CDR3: TGCAGTGCTAGAGATCCCGGACAGGGGTTATACGAGCAGTACTTC. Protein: CSARDPGQGLYEQYF.

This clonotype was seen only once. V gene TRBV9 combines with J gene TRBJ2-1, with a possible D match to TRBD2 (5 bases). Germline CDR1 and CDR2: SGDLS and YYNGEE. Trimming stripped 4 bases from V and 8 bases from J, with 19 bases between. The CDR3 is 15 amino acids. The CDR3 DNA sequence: TGTGCCAGCAGCCCAACGGGCCGGCTGGGAGATGAGCAGTTCTTC. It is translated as CASSPTGRLGDEQFF.

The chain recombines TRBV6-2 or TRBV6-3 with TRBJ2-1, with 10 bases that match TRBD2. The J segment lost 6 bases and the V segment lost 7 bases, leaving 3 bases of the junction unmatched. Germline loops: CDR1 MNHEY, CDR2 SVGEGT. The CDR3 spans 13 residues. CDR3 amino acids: CASTLAGGNEQFF. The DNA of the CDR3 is TGTGCCAGCACATTAGCGGGAGGCAATGAGCAGTTCTTC.

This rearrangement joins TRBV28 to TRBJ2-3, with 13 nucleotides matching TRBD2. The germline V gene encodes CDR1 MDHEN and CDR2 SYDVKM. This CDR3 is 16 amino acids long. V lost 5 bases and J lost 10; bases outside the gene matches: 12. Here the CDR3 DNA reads TGTGCCAGCAGTCGACTAGCGGGAGGACCGGGGAAGGCGCAGTATTTT. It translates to CASSRLAGGPGKAQYF.

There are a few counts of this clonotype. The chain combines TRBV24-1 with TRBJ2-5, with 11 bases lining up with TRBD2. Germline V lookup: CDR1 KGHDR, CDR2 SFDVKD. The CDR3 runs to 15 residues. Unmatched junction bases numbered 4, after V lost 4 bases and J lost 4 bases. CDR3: CATSDSGTSGETQYF. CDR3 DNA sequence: TGTGCCACCAGTGACTCTGGGACTAGCGGAGAGACCCAGTACTTC.

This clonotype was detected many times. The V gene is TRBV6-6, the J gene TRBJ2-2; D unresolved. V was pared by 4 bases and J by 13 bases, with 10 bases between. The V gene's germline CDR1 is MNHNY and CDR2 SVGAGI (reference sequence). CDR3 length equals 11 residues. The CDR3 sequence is CASSSKDLLFF. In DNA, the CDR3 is TGTGCCAGCAGTTCCAAGGACCTGCTGTTTTTT.

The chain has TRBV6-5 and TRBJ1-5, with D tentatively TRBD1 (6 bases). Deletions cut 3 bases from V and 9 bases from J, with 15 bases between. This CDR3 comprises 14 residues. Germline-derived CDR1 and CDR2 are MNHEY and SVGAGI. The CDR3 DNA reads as TGTGCCAGCAGTTATGAACAGGGATCTCGGCCCCAGCATTTT. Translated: CASSYEQGSRPQHF.

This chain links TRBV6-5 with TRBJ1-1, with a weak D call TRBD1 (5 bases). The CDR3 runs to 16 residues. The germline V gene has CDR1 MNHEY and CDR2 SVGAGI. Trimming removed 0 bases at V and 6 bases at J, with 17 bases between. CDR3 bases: TGTGCCAGCAGTTACTCTGGGGTTGGGGGTAGGCCTGAAGCTTTCTTT. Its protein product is CASSYSGVGGRPEAFF.

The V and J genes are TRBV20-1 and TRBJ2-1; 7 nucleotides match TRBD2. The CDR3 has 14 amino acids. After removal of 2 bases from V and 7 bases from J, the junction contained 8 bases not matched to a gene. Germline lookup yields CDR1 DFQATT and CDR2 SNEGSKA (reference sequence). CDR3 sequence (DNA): TGCAGTGCTAGATTCGGACTAGGTTTTAATGAGCAGTTCTTC. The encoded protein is CSARFGLGFNEQFF.

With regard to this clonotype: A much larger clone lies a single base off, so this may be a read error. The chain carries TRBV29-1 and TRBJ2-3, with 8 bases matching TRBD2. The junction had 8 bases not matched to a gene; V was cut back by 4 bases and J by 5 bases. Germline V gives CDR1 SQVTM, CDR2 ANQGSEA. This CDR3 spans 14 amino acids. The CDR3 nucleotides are TGCAGCGTTGCCATCGGGAGGGGGAGAGATACGCAGTATTTT. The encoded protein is CSVAIGRGRDTQYF.

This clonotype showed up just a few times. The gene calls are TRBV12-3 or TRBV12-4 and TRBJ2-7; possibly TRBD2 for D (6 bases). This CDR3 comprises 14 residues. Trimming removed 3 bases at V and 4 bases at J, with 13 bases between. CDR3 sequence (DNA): TGTGCCAGCAGTTTTCTGGGGGGAAGGTACGAGCAGTACTTC. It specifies CASSFLGGRYEQYF.

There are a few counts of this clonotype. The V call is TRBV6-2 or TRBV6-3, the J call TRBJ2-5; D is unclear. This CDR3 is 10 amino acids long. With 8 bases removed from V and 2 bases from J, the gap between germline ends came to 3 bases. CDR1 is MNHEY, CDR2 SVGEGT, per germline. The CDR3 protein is CASGQETQYF. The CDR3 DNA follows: TGTGCCAGCGGACAAGAGACCCAGTACTTC.

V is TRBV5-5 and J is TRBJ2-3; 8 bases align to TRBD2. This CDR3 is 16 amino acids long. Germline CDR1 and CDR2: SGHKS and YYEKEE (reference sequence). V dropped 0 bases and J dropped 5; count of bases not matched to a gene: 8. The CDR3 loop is CASSLGWTSLGDTQYF. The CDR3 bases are TGTGCCAGCAGCTTGGGTTGGACTAGCTTGGGAGATACGCAGTATTTT.

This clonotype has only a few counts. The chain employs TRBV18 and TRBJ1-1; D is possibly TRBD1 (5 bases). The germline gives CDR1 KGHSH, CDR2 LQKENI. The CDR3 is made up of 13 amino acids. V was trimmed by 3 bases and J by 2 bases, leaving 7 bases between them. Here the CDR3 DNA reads TGTGCCAGCTCACCTCAGGGTAACACTGAAGCTTTCTTT. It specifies CASSPQGNTEAFF.

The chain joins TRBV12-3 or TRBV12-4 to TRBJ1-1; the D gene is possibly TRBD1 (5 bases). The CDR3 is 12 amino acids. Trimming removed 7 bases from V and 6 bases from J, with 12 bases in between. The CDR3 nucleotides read TGTGCCAGCACCCCAGACAGATCTGAAGCTTTCTTT. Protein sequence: CASTPDRSEAFF.

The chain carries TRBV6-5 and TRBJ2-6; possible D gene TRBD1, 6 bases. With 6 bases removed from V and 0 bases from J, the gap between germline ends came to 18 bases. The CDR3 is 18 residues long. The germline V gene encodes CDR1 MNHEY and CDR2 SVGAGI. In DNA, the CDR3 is TGTGCCAGCAGGACACTCAGGGGAACACTCTCTGGGGCCAACGTCCTGACTTTC. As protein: CASRTLRGTLSGANVLTF.

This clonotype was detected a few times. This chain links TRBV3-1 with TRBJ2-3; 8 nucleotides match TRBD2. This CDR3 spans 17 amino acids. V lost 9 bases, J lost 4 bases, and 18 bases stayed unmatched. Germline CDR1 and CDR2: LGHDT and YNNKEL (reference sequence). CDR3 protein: CARMQGGAGDKADTQYF. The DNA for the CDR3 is TGTGCCAGGATGCAAGGGGGAGCGGGAGACAAGGCAGATACGCAGTATTTT.

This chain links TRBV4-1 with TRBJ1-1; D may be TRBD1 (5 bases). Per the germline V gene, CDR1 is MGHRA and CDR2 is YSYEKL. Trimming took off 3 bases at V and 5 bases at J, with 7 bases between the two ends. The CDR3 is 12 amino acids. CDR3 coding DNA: TGCGCCAGCAGCCACCGGGGGACTGAAGCTTTCTTT. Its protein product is CASSHRGTEAFF.

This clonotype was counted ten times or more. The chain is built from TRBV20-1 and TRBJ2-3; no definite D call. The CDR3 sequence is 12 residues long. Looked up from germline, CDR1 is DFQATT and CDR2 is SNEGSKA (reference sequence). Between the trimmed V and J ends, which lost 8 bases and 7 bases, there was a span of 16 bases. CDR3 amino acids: CSFWTLGNTQYF. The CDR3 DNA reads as TGCAGTTTTTGGACCCTGGGGAATACGCAGTATTTT.

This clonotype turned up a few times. The CDR3 region has the DNA TGTGCCAGCAGCCAAGTCCGGGCGGGACAGCAGCATTTT. Its translation is CASSQVRAGQQHF. This chain connects TRBV4-2 to TRBJ1-5; 7 bases align to TRBD1. After removal of 1 base from V and 13 bases from J, the junction contained 7 bases not matched to a gene. Germline V CDR1 and CDR2: LGHNA, YNFKEQ. There are 13 residues in the CDR3.